This is a list of T cell receptor beta chains from one sample in a study of Ad26.COV2.S vaccination and SARS-CoV-2 variants. The protocol was immunoSEQ multiplex PCR, while the TCRdb copy is restricted to in-frame clones and leaves out a portion. Among about 400,000 clones listed, 83% were seen once. The specimen was peripheral blood, collected in a trial of Ad26.COV2.S vaccine versus placebo. The receptors were sampled from a person between 18 and 65 years old who received the Ad26.COV2.S COVID-19 vaccine or a placebo. Each CDR3 is given with its conserved first and last residue. Each record gives: clone size, D gene, J gene, V gene, CDR3 protein, CDR3 DNA. D genes are given only for firm matches. Clone size is stated in some rows and not others, as once, few, many or a class when expanded.

size: few; D: TRBD2; J: TRBJ2-1; V: TRBV5-1; CDR3: CASSEGNSGSGNEQFF; DNA: TGCGCCAGCAGCGAAGGTAACAGCGGGAGTGGCAATGAGCAGTTCTTC
size: NA; D: NA; J: TRBJ1-2; V: TRBV5-4; CDR3: CASRPLTTDYGYTF; DNA: TGTGCCAGCAGGCCTTTGACGACGGACTATGGCTACACCTTC
size: NA; D: TRBD1; J: TRBJ1-2; V: TRBV27; CDR3: CASSLAFPYPRDRGGRAKVGYTF; DNA: TGTGCCAGCAGTTTAGCCTTCCCCTACCCCCGGGACAGGGGTGGGCGGGCAAAGGTTGGCTACACCTTC
size: NA; D: NA; J: TRBJ1-5; V: TRBV5-1; CDR3: CASSPAGDQPQHF; DNA: TGCGCCAGCAGCCCAGCAGGGGATCAGCCCCAGCATTTT
size: NA; D: NA; J: TRBJ1-3; V: TRBV3-1/TRBV3-2; CDR3: CASSQLRGNTIYF; DNA: TGTGCCAGCAGCCAACTAAGGGGAAACACCATATATTTT
size: NA; D: TRBD1; J: TRBJ1-5; V: TRBV11-1; CDR3: CASSLEAGGQPQHF; DNA: TGTGCCAGCAGCTTAGAGGCAGGGGGTCAGCCCCAGCATTTT
size: NA; D: NA; J: TRBJ2-3; V: TRBV9; CDR3: CASSVSTDTQYF; DNA: TGTGCCAGCAGCGTGTCCACAGATACGCAGTATTTT
size: NA; D: TRBD1; J: TRBJ1-1; V: TRBV5-6; CDR3: CASSLGDRVTEAFF; DNA: TGTGCCAGCAGCTTGGGGGACAGGGTGACTGAAGCTTTCTTT
size: NA; D: NA; J: TRBJ2-3; V: TRBV20-1; CDR3: CSASAGSSTDTQYF; DNA: TGCAGTGCTAGTGCGGGGTCTAGCACAGATACGCAGTATTTT
size: NA; D: NA; J: TRBJ1-4; V: TRBV6-5; CDR3: CASSWRGVEKLFF; DNA: TGTGCCAGCAGTTGGAGGGGCGTAGAAAAACTGTTTTTT
size: NA; D: NA; J: TRBJ2-7; V: TRBV5-6; CDR3: CASSLWRYEQYF; DNA: TGTGCCAGCAGCTTGTGGAGGTACGAGCAGTACTTC
size: NA; D: NA; J: TRBJ1-2; V: TRBV18; CDR3: CASSPVGRQNYGYTF; DNA: TGTGCCAGCTCACCAGTAGGCAGGCAGAACTATGGCTACACCTTC
size: NA; D: NA; J: TRBJ2-7; V: TRBV5-4; CDR3: CASSGGSSPYEQYF; DNA: TGTGCCAGCAGCGGAGGGTCTTCCCCCTACGAGCAGTACTTC
size: NA; D: NA; J: TRBJ1-2; V: TRBV4-1; CDR3: CASSQDSPRLSYGYTF; DNA: TGCGCCAGCAGCCAAGATTCCCCCAGGCTTAGCTATGGCTACACCTTC
size: NA; D: TRBD1; J: TRBJ1-2; V: TRBV6-2/TRBV6-3; CDR3: CASSYRDRYPLRNYGYTF; DNA: TGTGCCAGCAGTTACCGGGACAGGTACCCCCTTCGTAACTATGGCTACACCTTC
size: NA; D: NA; J: TRBJ2-4; V: TRBV4-3; CDR3: CASSQDTVAKNIQYF; DNA: TGCGCCAGCAGCCAAGATACGGTAGCCAAAAACATTCAGTACTTC
size: NA; D: NA; J: TRBJ2-5; V: TRBV4-1; CDR3: CASSQPTPTVQETQYF; DNA: TGCGCCAGCAGCCAGCCGACTCCGACGGTCCAAGAGACCCAGTACTTC
size: NA; D: NA; J: TRBJ2-2; V: TRBV7-2; CDR3: CASSATAVRAGELFF; DNA: TGTGCCAGCAGCGCCACGGCCGTGAGGGCCGGGGAGCTGTTTTTT
size: many; D: NA; J: TRBJ1-1; V: TRBV18; CDR3: CASSQTSDSEAFF; DNA: TGTGCCAGCTCACAGACTTCGGACAGCGAAGCTTTCTTT
size: NA; D: NA; J: TRBJ1-2; V: TRBV3-1/TRBV3-2; CDR3: CASSQGRGVYGYTF; DNA: TGTGCCAGCAGCCAAGGGAGGGGCGTCTATGGCTACACCTTC
size: NA; D: NA; J: TRBJ2-4; V: TRBV11-3; CDR3: CASSLGQQRGQYF; DNA: TGTGCCAGCAGCTTAGGCCAACAAAGGGGACAGTACTTC
size: NA; D: NA; J: TRBJ2-5; V: TRBV12-3/TRBV12-4; CDR3: CASSQRVEETQYF; DNA: TGTGCCAGCAGTCAAAGGGTCGAAGAGACCCAGTACTTC